The rows below give T cell receptor beta chains drawn from one sample of a study of long-term antiretroviral therapy in people with HIV. TCRdb keeps only in-frame clones here, not all; method: immunoSEQ multiplex PCR. Of under 45,000 clones listed, more than 80% are singletons. This specimen was unsorted PBMCs, taken 3.1 years after starting antiretroviral therapy. Receptors were obtained from a woman aged 45-65 years with HIV. Both conserved end residues are part of each CDR3. The D gene is left open where the match is weak. Clone size is not always given. Where it is, it says once, few, many or a class for expanded clones.

CDR3aa	CDR3nt	abundance	j_gene	v_gene	d_gene
CASSYVQGLLGNTIYF	TGTGCCAGCAGCTACGTCCAGGGCCTTCTTGGAAACACCATATATTTT	-	TRBJ1-3	TRBV5-8	-
CASSSWTTGGNQPQHF	TGTGCCAGCAGTTCATGGACAACAGGTGGCAATCAGCCCCAGCATTTT	few	TRBJ1-5	TRBV6-6	-
CASSRSRGRNSPLHF	TGCGCCAGCAGCCGAAGCAGGGGGAGAAATTCACCCCTCCACTTT	-	TRBJ1-6	TRBV5-1	TRBD1
CASSVGRNYGYTF	TGTGCCAGCAGTGTGGGACGTAACTATGGCTACACCTTC	-	TRBJ1-2	TRBV6-1	-
CASSLRTDSYEQYF	TGTGCCAGCAGCCTTCGGACAGACTCCTACGAGCAGTACTTC	-	TRBJ2-7	TRBV7-6	-
CAWTEGGRFNQPQHF	TGTGCCTGGACTGAGGGGGGGAGGTTCAATCAGCCCCAGCATTTT	few	TRBJ1-5	TRBV30	-
CASSLTRGEEQYF	TGTGCCAGCAGCTTAACCAGGGGCGAGGAGCAGTACTTC	-	TRBJ2-7	TRBV7-9	-
CASSIAKGGQGSNQPQHF	TGTGCCAGTAGTATAGCGAAAGGGGGACAGGGGAGCAATCAGCCCCAGCATTTT	once	TRBJ1-5	TRBV19	TRBD1
CASRPGVGSGELFF	TGTGCCAGTAGGCCAGGAGTTGGTTCCGGGGAGCTGTTTTTT	-	TRBJ2-2	TRBV19	-
CASSLVGASNQPQHF	TGTGCCAGCAGCTTGGTCGGAGCAAGCAATCAGCCCCAGCATTTT	-	TRBJ1-5	TRBV5-5	-
CASSIGEDTEAFF	TGTGCCAGCAGTATAGGGGAGGACACTGAAGCTTTCTTT	-	TRBJ1-1	TRBV2	-
CASSPAPWTANTGELFF	TGTGCCAGCAGTCCCGCCCCATGGACTGCGAACACCGGGGAGCTGTTTTTT	-	TRBJ2-2	TRBV27	-
CASSPFRSGITNTGELFF	TGTGCCAGCTCACCGTTCCGCAGCGGCATAACGAACACCGGGGAGCTGTTTTTT	-	TRBJ2-2	TRBV18	-
CASSLEPGDSYNEQFF	TGCGCCAGCAGCTTGGAACCGGGGGACTCCTACAATGAGCAGTTCTTC	-	TRBJ2-1	TRBV5-1	-
CASSLAVVASSYGYTF	TGTGCCAGCAGCTTGGCGGTTGTGGCTTCCTCCTATGGCTACACCTTC	-	TRBJ1-2	TRBV5-4	-